The sequence of this T cell receptor (beta chain) was determined in a study of shared clonotypes between healthy human individuals. Turning to the study itself: CD4 naive and CD4 memory each took three plates per donor, while CD8 naive took two and CD8 memory one.

The V end lost 7 bases, the J end lost 4 bases, and 21 bases lay between the germline ends. CDR3 length equals 15 residues. Germline V lookup: CDR1 SQVTM, CDR2 ANQGSEA. Original processing notes: Because ImmunoSEQ provided only junction sequences with no quality scores, the filtering differed. The protocol was immunoSEQ multiplex PCR, while the TCRdb copy is restricted to in-frame clones and leaves out a portion. V and J calls and clone size are as listed in that table; D and trimming were resolved from the DNA. The sample contains around 2,100,000 clones, roughly 94% of which appear only once. CD45RO-negative, CCR7-selected cells formed the naive CD8 fraction, which excluded terminally differentiated effector memory CD45RA+ cells.

Sequenced input: naive CD8+ T cells sorted from blood. The chain uses TRBV29-1 and TRBJ2-3, with D perhaps assigned TRBD1 or TRBD2 (5 bases each). The TCR comes from a man aged 18 to 30 in good health. The CDR3 protein is CSDEVREGPADTQYF. The CDR3 nucleotides read TGCAGCGATGAGGTCCGCGAGGGGCCCGCAGATACGCAGTATTTT.